This TCR beta chain was found in a study of vaccination effects on CD4 cells after COVID-19. Study-wide context: Two-dose vaccination with either BNT162b2 or mRNA-1273 was given to the participants. Study-wide points: The study got few convalescent patients and did not collect any early post-infection timepoints.

Method: immunoSEQ multiplex PCR; TCRdb's copy keeps in-frame clones and lacks some. The table lists around 79,000 clones, more than 60% of them singletons. Within the ViraFEST assay, antigen-specific CD4+ T cells underwent expansion with viral peptide pools prior to sequencing. Between days 10 and 11 of culture, CD4+ T cells were separated out. Vaccine recipients lacked prior SARS-CoV-2 infection and had negative nucleocapsid antibodies. On days 3 and 7, fresh IL-2 medium replaced half the medium. Regarding this clone: Antigen: not known.

Sequenced here: CD4+ T cells from PBMCs cultured with SARS-CoV-2 spike peptides, sampled before COVID-19 vaccination. The receptor was derived from a human donor who received a COVID-19 vaccine.

CDR3 residues: CATGAREKLFF. The CDR3 DNA sequence: TGTGCCACCGGGGCCCGAGAAAAACTGTTTTTT. The V call is TRBV28, the J call TRBJ1-4, with D possibly being TRBD1 (5 bases). Germline CDR1 MDHEN, CDR2 SYDVKM. The V end lost 10 bases, the J end lost 8 bases, and 11 bases lay between the germline ends. The CDR3 is 11 residues long.